The rows below give T cell receptor beta chains drawn from one sample of a study of monozygotic twins with inflammatory bowel disease. TCRdb reprocessed the 5' RACE reads and keeps a single row for each CDR3 protein, giving no DNA. The table lists 350,000 to 500,000 distinct CDR3 sequences. Specimen: blood. The receptor set was obtained from a human donor with ulcerative colitis or Crohn's disease, or a healthy co-twin of an affected twin (not recorded which). CDR3s include the opening cysteine and the closing phenylalanine or tryptophan.

CDR3 protein: CAWSWAGTGAYNEQFF
V gene: TRBV30
J gene: TRBJ2-1

CDR3 protein: CASSLVENRANYGYTF
V gene: TRBV5-1
J gene: TRBJ1-2

CDR3 protein: CASNDGPGETQYF
V gene: TRBV5-1
J gene: TRBJ2-5

CDR3 protein: CASSGGRATGELFF
V gene: TRBV9
J gene: TRBJ2-2

CDR3 protein: CASSIDQGYSNQPQHF
V gene: TRBV19
J gene: TRBJ1-5

CDR3 protein: CASSESTYEQYF
V gene: TRBV25-1
J gene: TRBJ2-7

CDR3 protein: CASTKTGTTDTQYF
V gene: TRBV6-1
J gene: TRBJ2-3

CDR3 protein: CAWSVSLVSVDEQYF
V gene: TRBV30
J gene: TRBJ2-7

CDR3 protein: CASSRVPYEQYF
V gene: TRBV3-1
J gene: TRBJ2-7

CDR3 protein: CASSSNREMNTEAFF
V gene: TRBV5-1
J gene: TRBJ1-1

CDR3 protein: CASRRNSGRAYEQYF
V gene: TRBV28
J gene: TRBJ2-7

CDR3 protein: CASRQGAEKLFF
V gene: TRBV6-6
J gene: TRBJ1-4

CDR3 protein: CASSQEASYEQYF
V gene: TRBV4-3
J gene: TRBJ2-7

CDR3 protein: CSAQGPSNTGELFF
V gene: TRBV20-1
J gene: TRBJ2-2

CDR3 protein: CSATAGTGINFYGYTF
V gene: TRBV20-1
J gene: TRBJ1-2

CDR3 protein: CASRPDTSSYNEQFF
V gene: TRBV5-1
J gene: TRBJ2-1

CDR3 protein: CSARKQGANSYEQYF
V gene: TRBV20-1
J gene: TRBJ2-7

CDR3 protein: CASRDVVGGTYEQYF
V gene: TRBV6-1
J gene: TRBJ2-7

CDR3 protein: CSVERGALSYEQYF
V gene: TRBV29-1
J gene: TRBJ2-7

CDR3 protein: CSATSGVGYGYTF
V gene: TRBV20-1
J gene: TRBJ1-2

CDR3 protein: CASSQAETSYEQYF
V gene: TRBV4-2
J gene: TRBJ2-7

CDR3 protein: CASSPDSSYNSPLHF
V gene: TRBV7-2
J gene: TRBJ1-6

CDR3 protein: CASSLQGTDYGYTF
V gene: TRBV7-9
J gene: TRBJ1-2

CDR3 protein: CSARGTSGRALYNEQFF
V gene: TRBV20-1
J gene: TRBJ2-1

CDR3 protein: CASSQDQSRVPDTQYF
V gene: TRBV4-2
J gene: TRBJ2-3

CDR3 protein: CASSLAQWFGLFF
V gene: TRBV7-2
J gene: TRBJ1-4

CDR3 protein: CSARNSGEKLFF
V gene: TRBV20-1
J gene: TRBJ1-4

CDR3 protein: CASSSWTDEQYF
V gene: TRBV7-9
J gene: TRBJ2-7

CDR3 protein: CASSLHDTSLGTGELFF
V gene: TRBV4-3
J gene: TRBJ2-2

CDR3 protein: CASSRGQEPQETQYF
V gene: TRBV7-9
J gene: TRBJ2-5

CDR3 protein: CASSKGQGPYEQYF
V gene: TRBV11-3
J gene: TRBJ2-7

CDR3 protein: CASSLGLPGMPEAFF
V gene: TRBV27
J gene: TRBJ1-1

CDR3 protein: CASRKQGQWTEAFF
V gene: TRBV25-1
J gene: TRBJ1-1